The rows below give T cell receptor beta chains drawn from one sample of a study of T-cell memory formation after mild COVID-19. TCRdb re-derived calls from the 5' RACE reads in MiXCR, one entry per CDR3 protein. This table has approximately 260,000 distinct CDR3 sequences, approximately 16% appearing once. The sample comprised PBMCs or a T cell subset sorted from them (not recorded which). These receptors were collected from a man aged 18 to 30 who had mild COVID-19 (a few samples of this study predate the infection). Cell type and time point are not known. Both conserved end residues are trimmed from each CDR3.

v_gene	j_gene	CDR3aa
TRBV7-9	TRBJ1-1	ASSPASGNTEAF
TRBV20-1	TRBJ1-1	SATQDRGTNTEAF
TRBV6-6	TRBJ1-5	ASNRGDQPQH
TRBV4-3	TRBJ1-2	ASTPSIVSATGGLFYGYT
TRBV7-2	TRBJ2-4	ASSLAPSGDRNIQY
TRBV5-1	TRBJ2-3	ASRDRGNTQY
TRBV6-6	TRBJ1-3	ASSYGPAFGNTIY
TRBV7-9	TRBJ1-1	ASSSQGENTEAF
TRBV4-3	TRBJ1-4	ASSQVRTGDEKLF
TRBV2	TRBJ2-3	ASSAEGGSQY
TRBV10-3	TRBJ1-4	AISESGEKLF
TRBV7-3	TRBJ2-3	ASSPSGEDTQY
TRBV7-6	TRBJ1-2	ASSRRGGEAYGYT